This T cell receptor (beta chain) originates from a study of T cell repertoires in cytomegalovirus infection. Across the whole study: Recently identified HLA-C-restricted CMV epitopes were among the peptides used. Public TCR beta signature analysis indicated the presence of both CMV infection and matching HLA type.

Study-wide findings and caveats: CMV-specific TCR beta clonotypes restricted by HLA-C were the ones dominating the ex vivo response. People with CMV and the relevant HLA were identified by cumulative public TCR beta family frequency.

MiXCR, applied by TCRdb to the reads, yields one record per CDR3 protein. This sample carries 380,000 or so distinct CDR3 sequences, roughly 34% of them seen once, and the ten largest clones take approximately 13%. V lost 5 bases and J lost 3, with 7 bases in between. Germline loops: CDR1 SGHTA, CDR2 FQGNSA. The CDR3 contains 12 residues. This clonotype was observed many times. Its antigen is as yet unknown. The TCR was taken from a human donor in good health (CMV status not recorded). Some clones in this sample may be carry-over from other donors' samples. The sequencing used cultured PBMCs, collected from culture after CMV antigen stimulation. The chain carries TRBV7-2 and TRBJ1-1; D is uncertain. In nucleotides, the CDR3 is TGTGCCAGCAGCCCCTTATACACTGAAGCTTTCTTT. Translating it yields CASSPLYTEAFF.